The clone carrying this T cell receptor beta chain was seen at least ten times. Its antigen is not known. CDR1 SQVTM and CDR2 ANQGSEA come from the germline V gene. CDR3 size: 10 residues. The source of the sample is a study of human T cells and chemical hapten exposure. TCRdb ran MiXCR on the RACE reads and lists one entry per CDR3 protein. There are 150,000 to 200,000 distinct CDR3 sequences in the sample; about 15% occur only once, and 1.7% lies in the top ten. Documented time point: patch test 1, 2 weeks after DPC sensitization. Described treatment: therapeutic diphenylcyclopropenone sensitization with weekly scalp DPC. Notes on the study in general: Expanded TCRs produced significantly more large CDR3 similarity clusters than controls did.

The receptor comes from a woman aged 25 to 39 with alopecia areata. Some clones in this sample may be carry-over from other donors' samples. The J gene is TRBJ2-5, the V gene TRBV29-1; TRBD2 matches 7 bases. The specimen was whole blood, collected in connection with sensitization to the hapten diphenylcyclopropenone (DPC). DNA for the CDR3: TGCGGCGGGGGACAAGAGACCCAGTACTTC. Residues: CGGGQETQYF.